The sequence of this TCR beta chain was determined in a study of lymphopenia after photon versus proton radiotherapy (dated by TCRdb to the late 2010s). As for the study more broadly: In patients with gastrointestinal tumors who developed high-grade lymphopenia, the study compared the immunological effects of photon radiation therapy with those of proton radiation therapy. The 20 patients in the cohort had gastrointestinal tumors, were treated with either photon or proton therapy, and subsequently developed lymphopenia. The study aimed to characterize how the two radiation modalities differ in their impact on the immune system.

Points on this clone: No antigen is known for it. Base-call qualities are not available, and no considerably larger clone is one nucleotide away.

To prepare the library, the immunoSEQ multiplex PCR assay was applied. T cell repertoires were profiled with deep sequencing of rearranged TCR beta loci together with multiparametric flow cytometry. The table comes from immuneACCESS by way of TCRdb, which keeps in-frame sequences with V and J called. Part of the clones is missing from these tables; in studies checked, under half for an unresolved V gene and the rest for unknown reasons. This sample is represented by about 70,000 clones; roughly 92% of them were singletons. The top ten constitute 2.2% of the sample. Summary of the overall study and its limitations: The survival association was assessed only in patients who died, and the authors presented better survival with proton therapy as a possibility rather than a demonstrated result. Once the lymphocyte count had reached its nadir, the repertoires of photon-treated patients showed oligoclonal expansion, particularly of CD8+ Temra cells, and this expansion drove the decline in diversity. Among patients across the cohort who died, overall survival time showed an inverse correlation with a larger post-nadir drop in TCR diversity. During treatment, patients who received photon therapy lost naive T cells and TCR diversity and gained effector/memory populations, whereas patients who received proton therapy remained relatively stable.

The CDR1 and CDR2 encoded by the germline V gene are SGHAT and FQNNGV. The CDR3 runs 13 residues from the cysteine to the phenylalanine. Only the CDR3 DNA is retained, 39 bases long and in frame from the first base. V is reduced by 1 base and J by 2 bases, leaving a spacing of 5 bases between them. The receptor comes from a woman aged 40 to 50 with cholangiocarcinoma. The material was peripheral blood, obtained from a patient treated with photon-based radiotherapy. The chain is encoded by TRBV11-2 joined to TRBJ1-1, with no confident D gene call. The encoded CDR3 is CASSLGPNTEAFF. The DNA sequence is as follows: TGTGCCAGCAGCTTAGGCCCAAACACTGAAGCTTTCTTT.